The 32 T cell receptor beta chains below were found in one sample sequenced in a study of blood T cell repertoires in COVID-19 (dated by TCRdb to between 2020 and 2021). The receptor library was made with the immunoSEQ multiplex PCR assay. TCRdb mirrors the immuneACCESS table, restricted to in-frame sequences. Some clones are absent from its copies; in checked studies, under half trace to an unresolved V gene, and the reason for the others is unknown. In all, the sample holds 290,000 or so clones, and roughly 85% of those were seen once. The ten largest clones add up to roughly 4.6% of the sample. Sequenced sample: peripheral blood. All receptors come from a man aged 45-65 years with active or convalescent COVID-19.

V usage is TRBV23-1 and J usage is TRBJ1-2; tentatively, D is TRBD1 (5 bases). TRBV23-1 is identified as an open reading frame with a role that is uncertain. The CDR3 spans 15 residues. V was clipped by 2 bases and J by 2 bases, with 12 bases between them. DNA of the CDR3: TGCGCCAGCAGTCAAGGGTGGGGCTCCAACTATGGCTACACCTTC. Translation: CASSQGWGSNYGYTF.

The chain links TRBV27 to TRBJ2-5, with TRBD2 matching over 7 bases. Germline values: CDR1 MNHEY, CDR2 SMNVEV (reference sequence). With V trimmed by 2 bases and J by 5 bases, 8 bases remained unmatched. This CDR3 has 15 amino acids. The CDR3 DNA sequence: TGTGCCAGCAGTTTAGAGCGGGGAGGCGGGGAGACCCAGTACTTC. Protein product: CASSLERGGGETQYF.

The rearrangement links TRBV7-2 to TRBJ2-1; D is possibly TRBD2 (5 bases). CDR3 size: 16 residues. With 1 base removed from V and 5 bases from J, the gap between germline ends came to 15 bases. CDR1 is SGHTA and CDR2 is FQGNSA in the germline V gene. The CDR3 protein is CASSLGLTRPNNEQFF. DNA for the CDR3: TGTGCCAGCAGCTTAGGACTAACGCGACCCAACAATGAGCAGTTCTTC.

V gene TRBV30 combines with J gene TRBJ2-1; D not certain. V was clipped by 2 bases and J by 0 bases, with 20 bases between them. Looked up from germline, CDR1 is GTSNPN and CDR2 is SVGIG (reference sequence). The CDR3 totals 18 residues. The CDR3 coding sequence is TGTGCCTGGAGTCCCGCACGAGGTCTAACCCGCTCCTACAATGAGCAGTTCTTC. Translating gives CAWSPARGLTRSYNEQFF.

The rearrangement links TRBV10-3 to TRBJ1-5; TRBD1 matches at 12 bases. The junction had 7 bases not matched to a gene; V was cut back by 0 bases and J by 1 base. This CDR3 is 19 amino acids long. Germline-derived CDR1 and CDR2 are ENHRY and SYGVKD. CDR3 residues: CAISESPGTGGRSNQPQHF. The CDR3 DNA sequence: TGTGCCATCAGTGAGTCGCCCGGGACAGGGGGCCGGAGCAATCAGCCCCAGCATTTT.

The rearrangement uses TRBV28 and TRBJ1-5; D not resolved. There are 14 residues in the CDR3. Germline V lookup: CDR1 MDHEN, CDR2 SYDVKM. The ends were cut back, 2 bases at V and 4 bases at J, with 9 bases in the middle. CDR3: CASSLGNGNQPQHF. In DNA form, the CDR3 reads TGTGCCAGCAGTTTAGGAAACGGGAATCAGCCCCAGCATTTT.

The chain is built from TRBV30 and TRBJ2-1; 10 bases agree with TRBD2. After removal of 2 bases from V and 0 bases from J, the junction contained 7 bases not matched to a gene. In germline, CDR1 is GTSNPN, CDR2 SVGIG (reference sequence). This CDR3 is 17 amino acids long. The CDR3 loop is CAWSSGRARFSYNEQFF. The CDR3 DNA sequence: TGTGCCTGGAGTAGCGGGAGGGCCCGCTTCTCCTACAATGAGCAGTTCTTC.

The J gene is TRBJ2-1, the V gene TRBV10-3; TRBD2 might be the D (6 bases). The germline gives CDR1 ENHRY, CDR2 SYGVKD. V was pared by 2 bases and J by 4 bases, with 12 bases between. The CDR3 covers 15 residues. The CDR3 DNA reads as TGTGCCATCAGTGAGGGAGGGACCGAATACAATGAGCAGTTCTTC. Its protein product is CAISEGGTEYNEQFF.

The chain couples TRBV7-9 to TRBJ1-2; 7 bases match TRBD1. Germline values: CDR1 SEHNR, CDR2 FQNEAQ (reference sequence). Trimming cost V 4 bases and J 10 bases; bases outside gene matches: 9. The CDR3 length is 13 residues. The CDR3 DNA is TGTGCCAGCAGCTCTATTACAGGGGACTTCTACACCTTC. It translates to CASSSITGDFYTF.

The V gene is TRBV4-3, the J gene TRBJ2-1, with D maybe TRBD2 (6 bases). Trimming shortened V by 0 bases and J by 5 bases, and 17 bases separated the two germline ends. Looked up from germline, CDR1 is LGHNA and CDR2 is YSLEER. The CDR3 consists of 17 residues. The CDR3 sequence is CASSQDRGKLRDNEQFF. CDR3 coding DNA: TGCGCCAGCAGCCAAGACCGGGGGAAACTCCGCGACAATGAGCAGTTCTTC.

This sequence joins TRBV5-1 and TRBJ1-5, with 9 bases lining up with TRBD1. Germline V CDR1 and CDR2: SGHRS, YFSETQ. V was clipped by 4 bases and J by 7 bases; unmatched bases: 6. The CDR3 is 14 amino acids. The CDR3 nucleotides read TGCGCCAGCAGCCCGGGACAGGGCCGGCAGCCCCAGCATTTT. Protein sequence: CASSPGQGRQPQHF.

The genes are TRBV11-2 and TRBJ2-7; 14 bases agree with TRBD2. Germline V gene lookup returns CDR1 SGHAT and CDR2 FQNNGV. V dropped 5 bases and J dropped 4; count of bases not matched to a gene: 4. This CDR3 has 15 residues. CDR3 protein: CASSQTSGRAYEQYF. DNA for the CDR3: TGTGCCAGCAGCCAGACTAGCGGGAGGGCTTACGAGCAGTACTTC.

The rearrangement links TRBV2 to TRBJ2-1; 7 nucleotides match TRBD2. This CDR3 has 15 amino acids. Germline V lookup: CDR1 SNHLY, CDR2 FYNNEI. Losses at the gene ends were 4 bases for V and 1 base for J; bases not matched to a gene: 4. CDR3 bases: TGTGCCAGCAGTGCTGAGCGGGGTTCCTACAATGAGCAGTTCTTC. Its translation is CASSAERGSYNEQFF.

The V and J genes are TRBV28 and TRBJ1-5, with 8 bases matching TRBD1. After removal of 10 bases from V and 2 bases from J, the junction contained 10 bases not matched to a gene. CDR1 is MDHEN, CDR2 SYDVKM, per germline. The CDR3 is 15 amino acids. Here the CDR3 reads CATIQGGEGNQPQHF. The CDR3 DNA reads as TGTGCCACCATACAGGGGGGAGAGGGCAATCAGCCCCAGCATTTT.

This chain links TRBV6-5 with TRBJ2-1; 10 bases are shared with TRBD2. The CDR3 runs 15 residues. The V gene's germline CDR1 is MNHEY and CDR2 SVGAGI. With 6 bases clipped from V and 6 bases from J, the junction kept 8 bases outside the gene matches. The CDR3 bases are TGTGCCAGCAGCCTCTCTAGCGGGAGTGCCAATGAGCAGTTCTTC. Its translation: CASSLSSGSANEQFF.

This rearrangement joins TRBV4-2 to TRBJ2-3, with D perhaps matching TRBD2 (5 bases). Per the germline V gene, CDR1 is LGHNA and CDR2 is YNFKEQ. Trimming removed 3 bases at V and 6 bases at J, with 19 bases between. The CDR3 is 16 residues long. CDR3 bases: TGTGCCAGCAGCCAGGGTATCCGGGTGGAGGTGGATACGCAGTATTTT. Protein product: CASSQGIRVEVDTQYF.

In nucleotides, the CDR3 is TGTGCCAGCTCATTTGAGGGGGATCGCTATGGCTACACCTTC. Residues: CASSFEGDRYGYTF. The chain combines TRBV18 with TRBJ1-2; possible D gene TRBD1, 6 bases. This CDR3 region has 14 residues. Trimming removed 5 bases at V and 4 bases at J, with 14 bases between. CDR1 and CDR2 (germline): KGHSH, LQKENI.

This clone has a single count. V gene TRBV9 combines with J gene TRBJ2-1; D may be TRBD2 (5 bases). Germline V gene data show CDR1 as SGDLS and CDR2 as YYNGEE. Between the trimmed V and J ends, which lost 6 bases and 0 bases, there was a span of 13 bases. The CDR3 totals 15 residues. The CDR3 nucleotides are TGTGCCAGCACGGCGGGCCGAGGCTCCTACAATGAGCAGTTCTTC. The encoded protein is CASTAGRGSYNEQFF.

The gene calls are TRBV5-1 and TRBJ2-3, with 12 bases that match TRBD1. The CDR3 sequence is 16 residues long. Germline V gene data show CDR1 as SGHRS and CDR2 as YFSETQ. With V trimmed by 4 bases and J by 6 bases, 9 bases remained unmatched. The CDR3 region has the DNA TGCGCCAGCAGCCCCCGGGACAGGGGGCGAGGGGATACGCAGTATTTT. Amino acids: CASSPRDRGRGDTQYF.

This rearrangement joins TRBV15 to TRBJ2-1, with D possibly being TRBD2 (6 bases). Looked up from germline, CDR1 is LNHNV and CDR2 is YYDKDF (reference sequence). Trimming removed 3 bases from V and 0 bases from J, with 21 bases in between. The CDR3 consists of 19 residues. In DNA, the CDR3 is TGTGCCACCAGCAGGGACCCGGTGGCTAGCGCACTCTCCTACAATGAGCAGTTCTTC. This encodes CATSRDPVASALSYNEQFF.

The chain combines TRBV11-2 with TRBJ2-2; weak D call: TRBD2 (6 bases). This CDR3 region has 14 residues. The V end lost 5 bases, the J end lost 7 bases, and 14 bases lay between the germline ends. From germline, CDR1 is SGHAT and CDR2 FQNNGV. The CDR3 DNA sequence: TGTGCCAGCAGCCCGCTAGGGCGGGGCGGGGAGCTGTTTTTT. It specifies CASSPLGRGGELFF.

The V call is TRBV5-1, the J call TRBJ1-6, with D unresolved. Between the trimmed V and J ends, which lost 0 bases and 10 bases, there was a span of 17 bases. Germline loops: CDR1 SGHRS, CDR2 YFSETQ. There are 16 residues in the CDR3. The CDR3 nucleotides read TGCGCCAGCAGCTTGGATTGGCTGCTTCGGGGATCACCCCTCCACTTT. It codes for CASSLDWLLRGSPLHF.

The V gene is TRBV30, the J gene TRBJ1-2; the D gene is possibly TRBD1 (6 bases). CDR1 GTSNPN and CDR2 SVGIG come from the germline V gene (reference sequence). Trimming shortened V by 2 bases and J by 4 bases, and 20 bases separated the two germline ends. This CDR3 is built from 16 residues. The CDR3, as DNA: TGTGCCTGGAGTCGCCCCCAGGGGAGTCTTTTCTATGGCTACACCTTC. Residues: CAWSRPQGSLFYGYTF.

The chain recombines TRBV6-1 with TRBJ2-7, with 9 nucleotides matching TRBD2. Germline V gene lookup returns CDR1 MNHNS and CDR2 SASEGT. The CDR3 contains 16 residues. V lost 1 base and J lost 2; bases outside the gene matches: 6. The CDR3 loop is CASSEGVSGGTYEQYF. The CDR3 coding sequence is TGTGCCAGCAGTGAAGGCGTTAGCGGGGGCACCTACGAGCAGTACTTC.

V usage is TRBV30 and J usage is TRBJ1-1; 10 bases are a match to TRBD1. CDR1 and CDR2 from the germline V gene are GTSNPN and SVGIG (reference sequence). The CDR3 has 17 amino acids. Trimming at V came to 7 bases and at J to 3 bases, leaving 17 bases not matched to a gene. CDR3 coding DNA: TGTGCCTCCTACTTCCCCGGGACAGGGGAGTATGACACTGAAGCTTTCTTT. Its protein product is CASYFPGTGEYDTEAFF. The full variable domain, in which reference TRBV30 and TRBJ1-1 provide the parts outside the CDR3, is SQTIHQWPATLVQPVGSPLSLECTVEGTSNPNLYWYRQAAGRGLQLLFYSVGIGQISSEVPQNLSASRPQDRQFILSSKKLLLSDSGFYLCASYFPGTGEYDTEAFFGQGTRLTVV.

The gene calls are TRBV5-1 and TRBJ2-7; 9 bases agree with TRBD1. Germline CDR1 and CDR2: SGHRS and YFSETQ. The CDR3 is 17 amino acids. The junction had 16 bases not matched to a gene; V was cut back by 4 bases and J by 5 bases. The DNA for the CDR3 is TGCGCCAGCAGCGCCATCCGTGGGGGACAGGGCACCCACGAGCAGTACTTC. Residues: CASSAIRGGQGTHEQYF.

The chain employs TRBV5-1 and TRBJ2-3; possibly TRBD1 for D (5 bases). V dropped 2 bases and J dropped 1 base, with 8 bases sitting between them. The CDR3 loop spans 14 amino acids. Germline V CDR1 and CDR2: SGHRS, YFSETQ. The chain's CDR3 is CASSLQTGTDTQYF. The DNA of the CDR3 is TGCGCCAGCAGCTTACAGACAGGCACAGATACGCAGTATTTT.

The chain recombines TRBV5-6 with TRBJ1-3; D gene ambiguous. CDR3 length: 15 amino acids. V lost 0 bases, J lost 0 bases, and 7 bases lay in between. Germline loops: CDR1 SGHDT, CDR2 YYEEEE. CDR3 in amino acids: CASSLVQASGNTIYF. The CDR3, as DNA: TGTGCCAGCAGCTTGGTTCAGGCCTCTGGAAACACCATATATTTT.

The chain uses TRBV4-2 and TRBJ1-1; possibly TRBD1 for D (6 bases). V shed 0 bases and J shed 3 bases, with 11 bases lying between them. The CDR3 sequence is 15 residues long. Germline V gives CDR1 LGHNA, CDR2 YNFKEQ. The CDR3 DNA reads TGTGCCAGCAGCCAAGATTCTGCAGGGGACACTGAAGCTTTCTTT. Its protein product is CASSQDSAGDTEAFF.

The rearrangement joins TRBV7-9 to TRBJ2-5; TRBD1 agrees at 8 bases. The CDR3 length is 16 residues. J gave up 1 base and V 4 bases, and 8 bases lay outside the gene matches. Germline V lookup: CDR1 SEHNR, CDR2 FQNEAQ (reference sequence). The CDR3 loop reads CASSSPQGAGQETQYF. CDR3 bases: TGTGCCAGCAGCTCGCCTCAGGGGGCGGGCCAAGAGACCCAGTACTTC.

The chain employs TRBV6-5 and TRBJ1-1; D unclear. Trimming stripped 2 bases from V and 3 bases from J, with 7 bases between. The CDR3 is made up of 13 amino acids. Germline assignment: CDR1 MNHEY and CDR2 SVGAGI. The CDR3 DNA follows: TGTGCCAGCAGTTACGATCTAGACACTGAAGCTTTCTTT. This sequence encodes CASSYDLDTEAFF.

The chain employs TRBV7-2 and TRBJ2-5; D might be TRBD2 (6 bases). Looked up from germline, CDR1 is SGHTA and CDR2 is FQGNSA. The germline V and J ends were trimmed by 0 bases and 3 bases, with 11 bases remaining between them. The CDR3 has 15 residues. CDR3: CASSLASGAKETQYF. The CDR3 region has the DNA TGTGCCAGCAGCTTAGCTAGCGGAGCTAAAGAGACCCAGTACTTC.